This passage covers 20 T cell receptor beta chains from one sample sequenced in a study of graft-versus-host responses after intestinal transplantation. Repertoires were generated with immunoSEQ multiplex PCR, while TCRdb's copy carries only in-frame clones and drops some. Counted here are 40,000 or so clones, less than 90% occurring once; the ten biggest clones make up 3.5%. The sequences come from PBMCs, collected roughly 34 months after transplant. Every receptor here comes from a human patient who received an intestinal transplant, so some T cells may come from the graft donor.

V gene TRBV29-1 combines with J gene TRBJ2-2, with a tentative D call TRBD2 (6 bases). V gave up 2 bases and J gave up 1 base, with 8 bases separating them. This CDR3 spans 14 amino acids. Looked up from germline, CDR1 is SQVTM and CDR2 is ANQGSEA. The CDR3 reads CSVELALNTGELFF. CDR3 coding DNA: TGCAGCGTTGAACTAGCGTTGAACACCGGGGAGCTGTTTTTT.

The chain couples TRBV10-2 to TRBJ1-2, with D possibly TRBD1 on 6 matching bases. Trimming cost V 11 bases and J 4 bases, with 17 bases left between them. Germline values: CDR1 WSHSY, CDR2 SAAADI. The CDR3 covers 13 residues. CDR3 sequence reads: CAGGGRDPYGYTF. DNA for the CDR3: TGCGCCGGGGGGGGCAGGGATCCCTATGGCTACACCTTC.

V is TRBV5-6 and J is TRBJ2-1; TRBD2 aligns across 13 bases. The CDR3 runs to 15 residues. V was clipped by 4 bases and J by 9 bases; unmatched bases: 7. Looked up from germline, CDR1 is SGHDT and CDR2 is YYEEEE. The CDR3 DNA is TGTGCCAGCAGCCTACTAGCGGGAGGGCCGAGTGAGCAGTTCTTC. It yields the protein CASSLLAGGPSEQFF.

The chain carries TRBV27 and TRBJ2-7, with D hard to call. CDR3 length equals 15 residues. The V gene lost 3 bases and the J gene lost 2 bases, with 14 bases spanning the gap. The V gene's germline CDR1 is MNHEY and CDR2 SMNVEV (reference sequence). The CDR3, as DNA: TGTGCCAGCAGTTTCTCAGCTTTCTCTACCTACGAGCAGTACTTC. It translates to CASSFSAFSTYEQYF.

As concerns this clone: A junction boundary mismatches the germline segment, possibly from a read error. The V call is TRBV7-2, the J call TRBJ2-7; the D gene is possibly TRBD1 (6 bases). CDR3 length equals 16 residues. CDR1 and CDR2 from the germline V gene are SGHTA and FQGNSA. The chain's CDR3 is CASSLAGNREGYEQYF. The CDR3 nucleotides read TGTGCCAGCAGCCTAGCAGGCAACAGGGAAGGCTACGAGCAGTACTTC.

The chain combines TRBV6-6 with TRBJ2-7, with D unclear. CDR3 length equals 16 residues. V gave up 0 bases and J gave up 0 bases, with 12 bases separating them. The germline V gene has CDR1 MNHNY and CDR2 SVGAGI (reference sequence). The CDR3 spells CASSYSPAEISYEQYF. CDR3 DNA sequence: TGTGCCAGCAGTTACTCGCCGGCAGAGATCTCCTACGAGCAGTACTTC.

The chain is built from TRBV4-2 and TRBJ2-1; D remains ambiguous. Deletions cut 0 bases from V and 5 bases from J, with 8 bases between. The CDR3 sequence is 14 residues long. CDR1 and CDR2 (germline): LGHNA, YNFKEQ. Here the CDR3 reads CASSQDGLHNEQFF. CDR3 sequence (DNA): TGTGCCAGCAGCCAAGACGGGCTCCACAATGAGCAGTTCTTC.

The chain is built from TRBV9 and TRBJ2-3; TRBD2 agrees at 10 bases. V lost 1 base and J lost 5; bases outside the gene matches: 7. The length of the CDR3 is 16 residues. Germline lookup yields CDR1 SGDLS and CDR2 YYNGEE. This CDR3 is CASSVLAGEHGDTQYF. CDR3 in DNA: TGTGCCAGCAGCGTACTAGCGGGAGAGCATGGAGATACGCAGTATTTT.

The chain uses TRBV5-5 and TRBJ1-1; D gene uncertain. The V gene's germline CDR1 is SGHKS and CDR2 YYEKEE (reference sequence). The CDR3 runs to 13 residues. Deletions cut 2 bases from V and 5 bases from J, with 10 bases between. The CDR3 coding sequence is TGTGCCAGCAGCTTAGGCGATATAACTGAAGCTTTCTTT. Its protein is CASSLGDITEAFF. The full variable domain, with the rest looked up from reference TRBV5-5 and TRBJ1-1, is DAGVTQSPTHLIKTRGQQVTLRCSPISGHKSVSWYQQVLGQGPQFIFQYYEKEERGRGNFPDRFSARQFPNYSSELNVNALLLGDSALYLCASSLGDITEAFFGQGTRLTVV.

This rearrangement joins TRBV19 to TRBJ1-1, with D uncertain. Germline-derived CDR1 and CDR2 are LNHDA and SQIVND (reference sequence). This CDR3 has 15 residues. V lost 5 bases and J 1 base, leaving 14 bases between the germline ends. This CDR3 is CASSPMRAGNTEAFF. CDR3 sequence (DNA): TGTGCCAGTAGTCCCATGAGGGCGGGGAACACTGAAGCTTTCTTT.

As for this clone: At one end the junction does not follow the germline gene, possibly because of a read error. The chain has TRBV7-7 and TRBJ2-3; 8 bases align to TRBD2. The CDR3 length is 16 residues. CDR1 is SSHAT and CDR2 is FNYEAQ in the germline V gene (reference sequence). For the CDR3, the DNA is TGTGCTAGCAGCTTAGGGCGGGGGGCTAGCACAGATACGCAGTATTTT. This gives the protein CASSLGRGASTDTQYF.

This clone occurred a few times. The V gene is TRBV11-1, the J gene TRBJ2-5; 10 bases align to TRBD1. There are 14 residues in the CDR3. Trimming cost V 6 bases and J 5 bases; bases outside gene matches: 6. Germline CDR1 SGHAT, CDR2 FQDESV (reference sequence). CDR3: CASSLDRGRETQYF. The CDR3 nucleotides are TGTGCCAGCAGTCTCGACAGGGGGCGGGAGACCCAGTACTTC.

This rearrangement joins TRBV28 to TRBJ2-7, with D possibly TRBD1 on 5 matching bases. Germline V gene sequence: CDR1 MDHEN, CDR2 SYDVKM. Trimming stripped 3 bases from V and 3 bases from J, with 21 bases between. The CDR3 runs 17 residues. This chain's CDR3 is CASSFPPDIRTNYEQYF. The CDR3, as DNA: TGTGCCAGCAGTTTCCCCCCCGATATCCGGACAAACTACGAGCAGTACTTC.

The chain has TRBV2 and TRBJ2-7, with D possibly TRBD2 on 6 matching bases. The CDR3 consists of 12 residues. V was trimmed by 6 bases and J by 3 bases, leaving 9 bases between them. In germline, CDR1 is SNHLY, CDR2 FYNNEI. The CDR3 coding sequence is TGTGCCAGCAGGCCCGGGAGCTACGAGCAGTACTTC. Protein product: CASRPGSYEQYF.

The chain's CDR3 is CASSCRQLTDTQYF. In nucleotides, the CDR3 is TGTGCCAGCAGCTGTAGACAGCTCACAGATACGCAGTATTTT. V and J are TRBV13 and TRBJ2-3; perhaps TRBD1 as D (5 bases). The CDR3 runs 14 residues. V lost 4 bases and J 2 bases, leaving 10 bases between the germline ends. CDR1 and CDR2 (germline): PRHDT, FYEKMQ (reference sequence).

The chain links TRBV7-3 to TRBJ2-5, with D possibly matching TRBD1 (6 bases). CDR1 and CDR2 from the germline V gene are SGHTA and FQGTGA. V was trimmed by 3 bases and J by 4 bases, leaving 9 bases between them. The CDR3 extends over 13 amino acids. CDR3 coding DNA: TGTGCCAGCAGCTTGGGGGCCCGAGAGACCCAGTACTTC. Its protein product is CASSLGARETQYF.

The chain employs TRBV28 and TRBJ2-3, with TRBD2 identical over 8 bases. Per germline, CDR1 MDHEN and CDR2 SYDVKM. After removal of 3 bases from V and 2 bases from J, the junction contained 10 bases not matched to a gene. The CDR3 covers 17 residues. CDR3 residues: CASSLVSAGVSTDTQYF. The DNA of the CDR3 is TGTGCCAGCAGTTTGGTCTCAGCGGGAGTGTCCACAGATACGCAGTATTTT.

The chain recombines TRBV29-1 with TRBJ2-1; 10 nucleotides line up with TRBD1. The germline V gene has CDR1 SQVTM and CDR2 ANQGSEA. Trimming cost V 6 bases and J 6 bases; bases outside gene matches: 2. The CDR3 runs 12 residues. This CDR3 is CSVDRGGNEQFF. The CDR3 bases are TGCAGCGTGGACAGGGGGGGCAATGAGCAGTTCTTC.

The CDR3 spells CASGRTAYNSPLHF. In nucleotides, the CDR3 is TGTGCCAGCGGAAGGACGGCCTATAATTCACCCCTCCACTTT. V usage is TRBV6-1 and J usage is TRBJ1-6; no clear D gene. Germline V lookup: CDR1 MNHNS, CDR2 SASEGT. This CDR3 comprises 14 residues. Trimming stripped 8 bases from V and 2 bases from J, with 10 bases between.

This clone was picked up one time. The J gene is TRBJ1-2, the V gene TRBV9; D perhaps matches TRBD1 (6 bases). V dropped 0 bases and J dropped 7 bases, with 16 bases sitting between them. Germline V gene lookup returns CDR1 SGDLS and CDR2 YYNGEE. This CDR3 is built from 15 residues. CDR3 amino acids: CASSVGGAAWTGYTF. CDR3 nucleotide sequence: TGTGCCAGCAGCGTAGGGGGGGCGGCCTGGACTGGCTACACCTTC.